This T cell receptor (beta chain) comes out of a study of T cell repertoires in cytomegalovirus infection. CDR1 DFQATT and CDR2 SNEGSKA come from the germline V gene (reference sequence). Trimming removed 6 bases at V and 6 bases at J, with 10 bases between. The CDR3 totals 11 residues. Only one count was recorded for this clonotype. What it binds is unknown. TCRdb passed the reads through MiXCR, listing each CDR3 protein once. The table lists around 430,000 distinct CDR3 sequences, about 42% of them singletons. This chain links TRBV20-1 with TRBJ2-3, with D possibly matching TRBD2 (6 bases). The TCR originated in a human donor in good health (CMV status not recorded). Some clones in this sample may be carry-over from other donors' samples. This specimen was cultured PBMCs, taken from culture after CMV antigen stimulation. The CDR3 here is CSALATDTQYF. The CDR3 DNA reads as TGCAGTGCGCTAGCGACGGATACGCAGTATTTT.